This T cell receptor beta chain emerged from a study of T cells in Graves' hyperthyroidism and ophthalmopathy. General study results and limits: Most expanded thyroid clonotypes above 0.001 recurred in blood. Progression to ophthalmopathy was predicted a median of 6.5 months early.

Note on this clonotype: The antigen is not known.

Per germline, CDR1 SNHLY and CDR2 FYNNEI. The length of the CDR3 is 21 residues. The V gene end was trimmed by 2 bases and the J gene end by 1 base; junction bases not matched to a gene: 14. From RNA transcripts, TCR beta CDR3 regions were amplified. An initial round of RT-PCR targeting the TCR CDR3 relied on the HTBI primer set. TCRdb passed the multiplex PCR reads through MiXCR, listing each CDR3 protein once. The sample has fewer than 550,000 distinct CDR3 sequences; around a quarter are singletons. The J gene is TRBJ2-4, the V gene TRBV2; 13 bases fit TRBD2. The clonotype was recovered from a woman in her 30s with Graves' ophthalmopathy. Sequenced sample: blood. CDR3 bases: TGTGCCAGCAGTGAAACGGGGATGACTAGCGGGGGGTCTCTTGCCAAAAACATTCAGTACTTC. Its translation is CASSETGMTSGGSLAKNIQYF. Combining the CDR3 with reference TRBV2 and TRBJ2-4 gives the whole variable domain EPEVTQTPSHQVTQMGQEVILRCVPISNHLYFYWYRQILGQKVEFLVSFYNNEISEKSEIFDDQFSVERPDGSNFTLKIRSTKLEDSAMYFCASSETGMTSGGSLAKNIQYFGAGTRLSVL.